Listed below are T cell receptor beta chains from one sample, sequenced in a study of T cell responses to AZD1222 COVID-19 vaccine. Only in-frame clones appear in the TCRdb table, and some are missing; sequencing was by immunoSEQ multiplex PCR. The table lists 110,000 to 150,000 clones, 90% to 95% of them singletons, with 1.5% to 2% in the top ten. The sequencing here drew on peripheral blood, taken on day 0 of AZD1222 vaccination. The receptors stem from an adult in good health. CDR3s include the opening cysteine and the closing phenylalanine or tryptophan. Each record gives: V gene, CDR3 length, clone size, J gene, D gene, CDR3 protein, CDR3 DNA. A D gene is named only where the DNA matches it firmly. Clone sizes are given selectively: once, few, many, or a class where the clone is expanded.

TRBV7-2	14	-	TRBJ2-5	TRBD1	CASSDRGYQETQYF	TGTGCCAGCAGCGACAGGGGATACCAAGAGACCCAGTACTTC
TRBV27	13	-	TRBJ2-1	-	CASSAGQGGEQFF	TGTGCCAGCAGTGCCGGACAGGGAGGGGAGCAGTTCTTC
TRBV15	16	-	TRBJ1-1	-	CATSRDRGSRNTEAFF	TGTGCCACCAGCAGAGATAGGGGGTCTAGGAACACTGAAGCTTTCTTT
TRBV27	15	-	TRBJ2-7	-	CASSLGTTGAYEQYF	TGTGCCAGCAGTTTGGGCACCACGGGGGCCTACGAGCAGTACTTC
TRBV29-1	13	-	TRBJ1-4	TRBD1	CSAAGTGNEKLFF	TGCAGCGCAGCCGGGACAGGAAATGAAAAACTGTTTTTT
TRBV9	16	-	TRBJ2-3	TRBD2	CASSASPGGNTDTQYF	TGTGCCAGCAGCGCGAGTCCGGGGGGGAACACAGATACGCAGTATTTT
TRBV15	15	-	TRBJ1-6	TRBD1	CATSGQGMYNSPLHF	TGTGCCACCAGTGGACAGGGGATGTATAATTCACCCCTCCACTTT
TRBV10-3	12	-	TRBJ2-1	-	CAISEQVHEQFF	TGTGCCATCAGTGAGCAGGTCCATGAGCAGTTCTTC
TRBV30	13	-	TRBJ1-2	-	CAWSPARDYGYTF	TGTGCCTGGAGTCCGGCCAGGGACTATGGCTACACCTTC
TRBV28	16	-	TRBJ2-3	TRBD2	CASSAHSSGDTDTQYF	TGTGCCAGCAGTGCTCACTCTAGCGGGGACACAGATACGCAGTATTTT
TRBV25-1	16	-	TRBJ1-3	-	CASSTRTAGSGNTIYF	TGTGCCAGCAGTACCCGGACAGCGGGCTCTGGAAACACCATATATTTT
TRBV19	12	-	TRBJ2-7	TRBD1	CASRDRKGEQYF	TGTGCCAGTCGGGACAGAAAAGGGGAGCAGTACTTC
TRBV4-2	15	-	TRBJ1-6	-	CASSQGGRRGSPLHF	TGTGCCAGCAGCCAGGGGGGGAGGAGGGGTTCACCCCTCCACTTT
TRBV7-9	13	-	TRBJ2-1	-	CASSTPGGNEQFF	TGTGCCAGCTCCACCCCTGGGGGGAATGAGCAGTTCTTC
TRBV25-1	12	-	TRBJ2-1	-	CASSTPRRVQFF	TGTGCCAGCAGTACACCCCGGCGGGTGCAGTTCTTC
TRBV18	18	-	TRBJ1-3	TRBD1	CASSPRARGIRSGNTIYF	TGTGCCAGCTCACCACGCGCCAGGGGGATTAGGTCTGGAAACACCATATATTTT
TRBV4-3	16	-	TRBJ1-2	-	CASSQGYGGANYGYTF	TGCGCCAGCAGCCAAGGATATGGGGGCGCGAACTATGGCTACACCTTC
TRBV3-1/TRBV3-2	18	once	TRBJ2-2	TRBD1	CASSQVPGQGPNTGELFF	TGTGCCAGCAGCCAAGTGCCGGGACAGGGACCGAACACCGGGGAGCTGTTTTTT
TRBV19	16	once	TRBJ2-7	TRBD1	CASFTGTGGGTYEQYF	TGTGCCAGTTTTACCGGGACAGGGGGGGGGACCTACGAGCAGTACTTC
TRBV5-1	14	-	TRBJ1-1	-	CASRRGGTPTEAFF	TGCGCCAGCAGAAGGGGAGGGACCCCCACTGAAGCTTTCTTT
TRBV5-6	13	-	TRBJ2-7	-	CASSLARSYEQYF	TGTGCCAGCAGCTTGGCCAGGTCCTACGAGCAGTACTTC
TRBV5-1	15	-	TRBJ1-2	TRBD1	CASSPWTGQDYGYTF	TGCGCCAGCAGCCCGTGGACAGGGCAGGACTATGGCTACACCTTC
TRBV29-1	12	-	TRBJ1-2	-	CSVVPHNYGYTF	TGCAGCGTTGTCCCCCACAACTATGGCTACACCTTC
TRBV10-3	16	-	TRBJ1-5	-	CAISDPPGTANQPQHF	TGTGCCATCAGTGATCCCCCCGGGACGGCTAATCAGCCCCAGCATTTT
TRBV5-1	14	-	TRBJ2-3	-	CASSFNSGADTQYF	TGCGCCAGCAGCTTTAATAGCGGCGCAGATACGCAGTATTTT
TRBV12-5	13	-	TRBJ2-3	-	CVTGAGDTDTQYF	TGTGTTACGGGGGCCGGGGACACAGATACGCAGTATTTT
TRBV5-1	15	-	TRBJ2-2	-	CASSLGRGVSGELFF	TGCGCCAGCAGCTTGGGTAGGGGAGTGTCCGGGGAGCTGTTTTTT
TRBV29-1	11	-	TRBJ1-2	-	CSGGGYGGYTF	TGCAGCGGTGGGGGGTACGGTGGCTACACCTTC
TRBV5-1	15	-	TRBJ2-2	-	CASSFDVGAAGELFF	TGCGCCAGCAGCTTCGACGTGGGTGCGGCCGGGGAGCTGTTTTTT
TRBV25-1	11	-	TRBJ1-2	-	CASSGGYGYTF	TGTGCCAGCAGTGGGGGCTATGGCTACACCTTC
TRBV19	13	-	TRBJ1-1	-	CASREAGNTEAFF	TGTGCCAGTAGGGAGGCAGGGAACACTGAAGCTTTCTTT
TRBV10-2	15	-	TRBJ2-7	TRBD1	CASISRGQGAGEQYF	TGCGCCAGCATTTCCCGGGGACAGGGGGCTGGGGAGCAGTACTTC
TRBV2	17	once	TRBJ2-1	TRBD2	CASILVGLAAPQGEQFF	TGTGCCAGCATCCTAGTTGGACTAGCAGCCCCTCAGGGGGAGCAGTTCTTC
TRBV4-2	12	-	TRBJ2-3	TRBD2	CASSQGGTSEYF	TGTGCCAGCAGCCAAGGAGGGACTAGCGAGTATTTT
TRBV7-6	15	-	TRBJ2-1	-	CASSPQGGSYNEQFF	TGTGCCAGCAGCCCACAGGGAGGCTCCTACAATGAGCAGTTCTTC
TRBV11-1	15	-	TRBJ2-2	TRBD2	CASSPLGGEGGELFF	TGTGCCAGCAGCCCCTTAGGAGGGGAGGGCGGGGAGCTGTTTTTT
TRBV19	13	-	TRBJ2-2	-	CASSSDRTGELFF	TGTGCCAGTAGTAGCGACAGGACCGGGGAGCTGTTTTTT
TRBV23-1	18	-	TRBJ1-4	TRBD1	CASSHWDRAGRTNEKLFF	TGCGCCAGCAGTCATTGGGACAGGGCGGGAAGAACTAATGAAAAACTGTTTTTT
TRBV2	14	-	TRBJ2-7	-	CASTRDPFYYEQYF	TGTGCCAGCACTCGGGACCCGTTTTATTACGAGCAGTACTTC
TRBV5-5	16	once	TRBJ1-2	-	CASSFLARSSNYGYTF	TGTGCCAGCAGCTTTTTGGCGAGGAGTTCTAACTATGGCTACACCTTC
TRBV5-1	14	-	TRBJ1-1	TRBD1	CASSFGTGGTEAFF	TGCGCCAGCAGCTTTGGGACAGGGGGCACTGAAGCTTTCTTT
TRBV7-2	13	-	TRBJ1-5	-	CASSLEYNQPQHF	TGTGCCAGCAGCTTAGAATACAATCAGCCCCAGCATTTT
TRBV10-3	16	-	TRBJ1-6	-	CAISEMGFSGVSPLHF	TGTGCCATCAGTGAGATGGGATTCTCCGGGGTATCACCCCTCCACTTT
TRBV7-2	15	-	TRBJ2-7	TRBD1	CASSLRGQGSYEQYF	TGTGCCAGCAGCTTGAGGGGACAGGGCTCCTACGAGCAGTACTTC
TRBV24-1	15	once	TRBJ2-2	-	CATSDTRQNTGELFF	TGTGCCACCAGTGACACCCGACAGAACACCGGGGAGCTGTTTTTT
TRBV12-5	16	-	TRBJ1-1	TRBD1	CASGSRTGWWDTEAFF	TGTGCTAGTGGTTCCCGGACAGGGTGGTGGGATACTGAAGCTTTCTTT
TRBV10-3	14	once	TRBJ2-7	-	CAIRAGTVFYEQYF	TGTGCCATCAGAGCGGGGACAGTATTTTACGAGCAGTACTTC
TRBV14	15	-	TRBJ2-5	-	CASSPKLRGTETQYF	TGTGCCAGCAGCCCCAAACTCCGGGGGACGGAGACCCAGTACTTC
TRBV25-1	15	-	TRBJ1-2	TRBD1	CASSATRQGDYGYTF	TGTGCCAGCAGTGCCACTCGACAGGGGGACTATGGCTACACCTTC
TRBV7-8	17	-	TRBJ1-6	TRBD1	CASSFPRQGPLNSPLHF	TGTGCCAGCAGCTTCCCCAGACAGGGACCCCTTAATTCACCCCTCCACTTT
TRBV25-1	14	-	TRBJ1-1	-	CATTGVAMNTEAFF	TGTGCCACCACGGGAGTAGCTATGAACACTGAAGCTTTCTTT